A single sample gave rise to the 3 T cell receptor beta chains below, sequenced in a study of T cell clones after liver transplantation (dated by TCRdb to the late 2010s). The library was obtained by the immunoSEQ multiplex PCR assay. TCRdb carries this immuneACCESS record with in-frame sequences only. Its versions omit some clonotypes, under half of them owing to an unresolved V gene in the studies checked, with the rest unexplained. The sample yields 72,000 or so clones; roughly 80% were counted once. Jointly, the top ten make up 2.5% to 3% of the sample. This sample comprised CD4+ T cells from blood, obtained at the 22-month timepoint. Receptors were obtained from a human patient who received a liver transplant. After a transplant, the graft donor may have provided part of the T cells.

The rearrangement links TRBV6-5 to TRBJ1-2; 9 bases match TRBD1. In germline, CDR1 is MNHEY, CDR2 SVGAGI. The CDR3 spans 15 residues. V trimming: 5 bases; J trimming: 5 bases; junction bases outside the gene matches: 9. CDR3 residues: CASSPRDRELYGYTF. The CDR3 nucleotides read TGTGCCAGCAGTCCCCGGGACAGGGAGCTATATGGCTACACCTTC.

V gene TRBV6-5 combines with J gene TRBJ1-2; D not certain. Germline V gene lookup returns CDR1 MNHEY and CDR2 SVGAGI. Trimming pared 5 bases from V and 2 bases from J, leaving 9 bases between. The CDR3 runs 13 residues. The CDR3 region is CASSPGLNYGYTF. CDR3 nucleotides: TGTGCCAGCAGTCCCGGACTAAACTATGGCTACACCTTC.

The chain recombines TRBV19 with TRBJ2-5, with 8 bases that match TRBD1. CDR1 LNHDA and CDR2 SQIVND come from the germline V gene (reference sequence). The CDR3 has 17 residues. V shed 5 bases and J 4 bases; nucleotides not matched to a gene: 15. The CDR3 here is CASSPPPGQGATETQYF. CDR3 sequence (DNA): TGTGCCAGTAGTCCACCTCCCGGCCAGGGGGCCACAGAGACCCAGTACTTC.